The clone carrying this T cell receptor (beta chain) was counted only a few times. What it binds is unknown. The patients had HPV-negative, locally advanced oral cavity squamous cell carcinoma. Survey sequencing of tumors mostly used about 4.8 ug DNA, two replicates. Libraries were prepared by immunoSEQ multiplex PCR; TCRdb keeps only in-frame clonotypes and omits some of them. The table has more than 10,000 clones, around 60% seen once; the top ten hold 12%. This sample stems from a study of neoadjuvant anti-PD-1 for oral cavity cancer. Study overall: Non-progressing patients received a fourth nivolumab dose near day 43, then surgery on days 50-56.

Study-wide findings and caveats: Higher pretreatment blood Treg/Th17 ratios correlated with higher pretreatment blood and lower post-treatment tumor TCRbeta clonality.

The source is a person between 40 and 85 years old with oral cavity squamous cell carcinoma. This specimen consisted of tumor tissue, obtained before nivolumab (anti-PD-1) treatment.

Here the CDR3 reads CASKAANSGRSTDTQYF. CDR3 DNA sequence: TGTGCCAGCAAAGCCGCAAATAGCGGGAGATCAACAGATACGCAGTATTTT. This rearrangement joins TRBV28 to TRBJ2-3; 9 bases line up with TRBD2. Germline V gives CDR1 MDHEN, CDR2 SYDVKM. Trimming cost V 7 bases and J 3 bases; bases outside gene matches: 14. CDR3 length equals 17 residues.